This entry features one TCR beta chain sequence. This CDR3 is built from 15 residues. Trimming removed 2 bases from V and 4 bases from J, with 13 bases in between. From germline, CDR1 is SGHTA and CDR2 FQGNSA. Per the original data handling: Estimation of nucleated cell counts was performed using reference gene primer amplification. Assay: immunoSEQ multiplex PCR; the TCRdb copy retains only in-frame clones and omits some. The V and J calls and clone size are taken from that table; D and trimming were inferred from the DNA. The sample has 140,000 or so clones; about 86% are singletons. This record belongs to a study of blood T cell repertoires in COVID-19. Study at large: The study drew acute and convalescent COVID-19 samples from the United States, Italy and Spain. The analysed material was cDNA or gDNA that came from T cells, B-cell-depleted T cells, or PBMCs.

This chain links TRBV7-2 with TRBJ2-3; tentatively, D is TRBD2 (6 bases). The sequence was obtained from a human donor in a cohort sampled during active COVID-19. What was sequenced was peripheral blood. The CDR3: CASSLRDFGADTQYF. The CDR3, as DNA: TGTGCCAGCAGCTTAAGGGACTTTGGGGCAGATACGCAGTATTTT.